The next 12 T cell receptor beta chains were all read from a single sample in a study of post-analysis software for immune sequencing data. Unique molecular identifiers were built into the TCR beta cDNA libraries. One entry per CDR3 protein, called by TCRdb with MiXCR from the PCR reads. This table holds 740,000 or so distinct CDR3 sequences, 53% found once. These receptors have no identified antigens. Study-wide results and limits: A handful of TRBV segments, including TRBV5-6, TRBV5-1 and TRBV20-1, were more frequent in patients than controls.

The sample comprised blood. Receptor source: a girl between 5 and 17 years old with multiple sclerosis.

This clonotype was counted between two and nine times. This sequence joins TRBV7-9 and TRBJ2-3; D might be TRBD2 (6 bases). Germline V gives CDR1 SEHNR, CDR2 FQNEAQ (reference sequence). The CDR3 length is 19 residues. Trimming left V 6 bases short and J 2 bases short, with 27 bases between. The CDR3 nucleotides read TGTGCCAGCAGGATGGGACTCGCGGCCCCGACCGTCCCCACAGATACGCAGTATTTT. Translated: CASRMGLAAPTVPTDTQYF. Combining the CDR3 with reference TRBV7-9 and TRBJ2-3 gives the whole variable domain DTGVSQNPRHKITKRGQNVTFRCDPISEHNRLYWYRQTLGQGPEFLTYFQNEAQLEKSRLLSDRFSAERPKGSFSTLEIQRTEQGDSAMYLCASRMGLAAPTVPTDTQYFGPGTRLTVL.

V and J are TRBV6-5 and TRBJ1-6, with unresolved D. The V gene lost 0 bases and the J gene lost 7 bases, with 13 bases spanning the gap. The CDR3 contains 16 residues. From germline, CDR1 is MNHEY and CDR2 SVGAGI. The CDR3 sequence is CASSYSDLAGNSPLHF. The CDR3, as DNA: TGTGCCAGCAGTTACTCGGATCTTGCAGGAAATTCACCCCTCCACTTT.

The genes are TRBV5-1 and TRBJ2-3, with D maybe TRBD2 (6 bases). The CDR3 is 17 amino acids. V shed 4 bases and J shed 2 bases, with 20 bases lying between them. CDR1 and CDR2 from the germline V gene are SGHRS and YFSETQ. The CDR3 loop reads CASSVYRDSSFTDTQYF. The CDR3 DNA sequence: TGCGCCAGCAGCGTTTACCGGGACTCCTCCTTCACAGATACGCAGTATTTT.

This clonotype was seen only once. This chain uses TRBV6-2 or TRBV6-3 with TRBJ2-4; TRBD1 agrees at 10 bases. The DNA end lines up better with TRBJ2-7; the J call may be wrong. From germline, CDR1 is MNHEY and CDR2 SVGEGT. This CDR3 contains 15 residues. DNA for the CDR3: TGTGCCAGCAGTTACGCCCGGGACAGGGGATACGAGCAGTACTTC. Protein product: CASSYARDRGYEQYF.

The genes are TRBV20-1 and TRBJ1-2; 8 positions agree with TRBD1. This CDR3 comprises 13 residues. The ends lost 1 base at V and 4 bases at J; junction bases unmatched: 2. CDR1 DFQATT and CDR2 SNEGSKA come from the germline V gene (reference sequence). The chain's CDR3 is CSARGTGPYGYTF. CDR3 DNA: TGCAGTGCTAGAGGGACAGGGCCCTATGGCTACACCTTC.

The gene calls are TRBV11-2 and TRBJ2-1; D is perhaps TRBD2 (5 bases). Germline V gives CDR1 SGHAT, CDR2 FQNNGV. Trimming removed 0 bases at V and 7 bases at J, with 13 bases between. The CDR3 consists of 15 residues. The CDR3: CASSLEAQLGNEQFF. The CDR3 DNA reads TGTGCCAGCAGCTTAGAGGCCCAACTAGGGAATGAGCAGTTCTTC.

V gene TRBV29-1 combines with J gene TRBJ2-5; D gene uncertain. Trimming shortened V by 7 bases and J by 1 base, and 13 bases separated the two germline ends. CDR1 is SQVTM and CDR2 is ANQGSEA in the germline V gene. There are 13 residues in the CDR3. The CDR3 protein is CSALPGLQETQYF. The CDR3, as DNA: TGCAGCGCCCTGCCGGGTCTCCAAGAGACCCAGTACTTC.

This rearrangement joins TRBV27 to TRBJ1-2; D gene unclear. Germline-derived CDR1 and CDR2 are MNHEY and SMNVEV (reference sequence). Trimming stripped 0 bases from V and 2 bases from J, with 7 bases between. The CDR3 has 14 residues. The CDR3 reads CASSLSVTNYGYTF. The CDR3 DNA sequence: TGTGCCAGCAGTTTATCGGTCACCAACTATGGCTACACCTTC.

The chain is built from TRBV12-3 or TRBV12-4 and TRBJ2-3; TRBD2 matches 13 bases. J gave up 4 bases and V 5 bases, and 27 bases lay outside the gene matches. The CDR3 totals 23 residues. The CDR3 loop is CASSAGDRDTLRGLAGVADTQYF. In nucleotides, the CDR3 is TGTGCCAGCAGTGCAGGGGACAGGGACACCCTACGCGGACTAGCGGGAGTCGCAGATACGCAGTATTTT.

Points on this clonotype: Relative to the germline gene, one junction end is altered; a read error may explain this. This chain connects TRBV18 to TRBJ2-7, with D hard to call. The germline V gene encodes CDR1 KGHSH and CDR2 LQKENI. The length of the CDR3 is 13 residues. As DNA, the CDR3 is TGTGCCAGCCCACCCGTGGCCTACTACGAGCAGTACTTC. Translating gives CASPPVAYYEQYF.

Of note for this clonotype: A read error may produce the germline difference seen at one junction end. This chain joins TRBV7-2 and TRBJ2-7; D not certain. The CDR3 spans 13 residues. Germline assignment: CDR1 SGHTA and CDR2 FQGNSA. CDR3 loop: CAGSLDQTYEQYF. The CDR3 DNA reads as TGTGCCGGCAGCTTAGATCAGACCTACGAGCAGTACTTC. The full variable domain, in which reference TRBV7-2 and TRBJ2-7 provide the parts outside the CDR3, is GAGVSQSPSNKVTEKGKDVELRCDPISGHTALYWYRQSLGQGLEFLIYFQGNSAPDKSGLPSDRFSAERTGGSVSTLTIQRTQQEDSAVYLCAGSLDQTYEQYFGPGTRLTVT.

The V and J genes are TRBV9 and TRBJ2-6, with D maybe TRBD1 (5 bases). Looked up from germline, CDR1 is SGDLS and CDR2 is YYNGEE. CDR3 length: 19 residues. With 3 bases removed from V and 0 bases from J, the gap between germline ends came to 19 bases. CDR3 residues: CASSGSQETRTSGANVLTF. For the CDR3, the DNA is TGTGCCAGCAGCGGATCACAGGAGACACGCACCTCTGGGGCCAACGTCCTGACTTTC.